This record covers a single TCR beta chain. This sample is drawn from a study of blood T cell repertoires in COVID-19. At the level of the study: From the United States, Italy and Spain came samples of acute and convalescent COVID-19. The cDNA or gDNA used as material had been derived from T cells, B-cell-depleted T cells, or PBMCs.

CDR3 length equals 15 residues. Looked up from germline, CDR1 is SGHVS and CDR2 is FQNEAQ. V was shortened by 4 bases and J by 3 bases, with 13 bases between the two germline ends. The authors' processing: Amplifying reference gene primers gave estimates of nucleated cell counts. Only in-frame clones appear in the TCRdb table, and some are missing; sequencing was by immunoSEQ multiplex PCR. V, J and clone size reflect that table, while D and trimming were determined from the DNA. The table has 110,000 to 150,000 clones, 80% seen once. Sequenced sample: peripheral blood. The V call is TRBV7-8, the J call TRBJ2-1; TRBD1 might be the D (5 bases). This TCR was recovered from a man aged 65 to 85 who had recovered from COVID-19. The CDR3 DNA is TGTGCCAGCAGCTCCGATAACAGGAACTACAATGAGCAGTTCTTC. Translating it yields CASSSDNRNYNEQFF.